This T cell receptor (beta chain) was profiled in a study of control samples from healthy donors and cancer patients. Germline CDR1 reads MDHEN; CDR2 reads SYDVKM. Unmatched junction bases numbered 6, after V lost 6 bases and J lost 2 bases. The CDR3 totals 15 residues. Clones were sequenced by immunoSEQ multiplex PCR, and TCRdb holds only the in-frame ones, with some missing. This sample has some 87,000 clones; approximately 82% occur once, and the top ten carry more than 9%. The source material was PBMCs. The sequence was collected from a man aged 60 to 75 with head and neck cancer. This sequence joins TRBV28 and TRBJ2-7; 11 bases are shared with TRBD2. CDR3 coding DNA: TGTGCCAGCAGGACTAGCGGGACCTCTCCCTACGAGCAGTACTTC. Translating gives CASRTSGTSPYEQYF.